This T cell receptor beta chain was sequenced during a study of T cells in Graves' hyperthyroidism and ophthalmopathy. Background on the study: Specimen type is peripheral blood, collected at initial diagnosis prior to any treatment. Study conclusions and caveats: Through a model of 13 V-J features, ophthalmopathy was separated from stable hyperthyroidism. Most thyroid clonotypes that were expanded above 0.001 also turned up in blood.

The PBMCs studied were ones that came from 10 ml fresh peripheral blood. This clonotype showed up many times. Its matching antigen is unknown. This CDR3 has 15 amino acids. The V gene's germline CDR1 is SNHLY and CDR2 FYNNEI. J gave up 3 bases and V 4 bases, and 9 bases lay outside the gene matches. Amplified TCR beta CDR3 regions came from RNA transcripts. The primer set for the first-round RT-PCR of the TCR CDR3 was HTBI. Via MiXCR, TCRdb re-called the multiplex PCR reads, giving one row per CDR3 protein. The sample yields around 520,000 distinct CDR3 sequences, around 15% seen once. The chain carries TRBV2 and TRBJ2-7; 7 positions match TRBD2. The source is a woman aged 18-29 years with Graves' hyperthyroidism. The sequencing sample was made of blood. The CDR3 region is CASSGGLAAIYEQYF. DNA of the CDR3: TGTGCCAGCAGTGGAGGTCTAGCGGCGATCTACGAGCAGTACTTC. Filled out from reference TRBV2 and TRBJ2-7, the complete variable domain reads EPEVTQTPSHQVTQMGQEVILRCVPISNHLYFYWYRQILGQKVEFLVSFYNNEISEKSEIFDDQFSVERPDGSNFTLKIRSTKLEDSAMYFCASSGGLAAIYEQYFGPGTRLTVT.